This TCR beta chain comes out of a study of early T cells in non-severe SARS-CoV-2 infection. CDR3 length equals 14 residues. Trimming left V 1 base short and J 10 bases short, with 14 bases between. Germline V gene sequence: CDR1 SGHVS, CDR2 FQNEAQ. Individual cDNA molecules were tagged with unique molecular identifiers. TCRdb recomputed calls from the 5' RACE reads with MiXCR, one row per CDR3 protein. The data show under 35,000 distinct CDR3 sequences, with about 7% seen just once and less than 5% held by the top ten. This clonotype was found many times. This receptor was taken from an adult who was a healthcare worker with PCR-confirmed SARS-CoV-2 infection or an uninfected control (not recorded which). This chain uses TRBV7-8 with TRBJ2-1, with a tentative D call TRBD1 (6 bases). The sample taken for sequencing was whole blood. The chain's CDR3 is CASSLDRDLREQFF. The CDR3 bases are TGTGCCAGCAGCTTAGACAGGGACCTTCGGGAGCAGTTCTTC.